One and the same sample provided the 5 T cell receptor beta chains below, sequenced in a study of liver allograft versus peripheral blood T cells. At the level of the study: Transplanted livers and recipients' peripheral blood had their T cell receptor repertoires compared.

One entry per CDR3 protein results from TCRdb running MiXCR on the reads. The repertoire includes about 8,400 distinct CDR3 sequences, roughly 18% of them detected once, and about 4.5% sits in the top ten. The receptor source for this set is a human patient who had a liver transplant. Some of the T cells might come from the graft donor.

The rearrangement uses TRBV20-1 and TRBJ1-5, with no clear D. CDR3 length: 12 residues. The V gene's germline CDR1 is DFQATT and CDR2 SNEGSKA (reference sequence). V lost 7 bases and J 6 bases, leaving 13 bases between the germline ends. The CDR3 here is CSVKRSGQPQHF. The CDR3 bases are TGCAGTGTAAAGAGGTCAGGTCAGCCCCAGCATTTT.

The V and J genes are TRBV6-2 or TRBV6-3 and TRBJ2-5; 11 nucleotides match TRBD2. The CDR3 extends over 13 amino acids. V lost 11 bases, J lost 7 bases, and 9 bases stayed unmatched. Germline V CDR1 and CDR2: MNHEY, SVGEGT. CDR3 nucleotide sequence: TGTGCCGGCTCCGGGACTAGCGGTCTGACCCAGTACTTC. This codes for CAGSGTSGLTQYF.

This clonotype was detected ten times or more. The rearrangement joins TRBV28 to TRBJ2-5; D is perhaps TRBD1 (6 bases). The CDR3 has 14 residues. CDR1 and CDR2 from the germline V gene are MDHEN and SYDVKM. Trimming pared 2 bases from V and 2 bases from J, leaving 9 bases between. The CDR3 reads CASSLQGLQETQYF. DNA of the CDR3: TGTGCCAGCAGTTTACAGGGGCTACAAGAGACCCAGTACTTC. The full variable domain, completed using reference TRBV28 and TRBJ2-5, is DVKVTQSSRYLVKRTGEKVFLECVQDMDHENMFWYRQDPGLGLRLIYFSYDVKMKEKGDIPEGYSVSREKKERFSLILESASTNQTSMYLCASSLQGLQETQYFGPGTRLLVL.

The table lists this clonotype with many counts. The chain joins TRBV6-5 to TRBJ2-7, with a possible D match to TRBD1 (6 bases). V lost 7 bases to trimming and J lost 2 bases, with 15 bases between them. Germline V gene data show CDR1 as MNHEY and CDR2 as SVGAGI. The CDR3 loop spans 14 amino acids. The CDR3 protein is CASNKWGPAYEQYF. The CDR3 DNA follows: TGTGCCAGCAACAAGTGGGGGCCCGCCTACGAGCAGTACTTC.

This clonotype is termed medium-sized. The V call is TRBV6-6, the J call TRBJ1-2; 9 bases are a match to TRBD1. The CDR3 sequence is 14 residues long. The germline V gene encodes CDR1 MNHNY and CDR2 SVGAGI (reference sequence). Germline trimming cut 3 bases from V and 7 bases from J; bases unmatched to any gene: 6. CDR3 nucleotides: TGTGCCAGCAGTTATACAGGGGGCGCGAGTGGCTACACCTTC. This codes for CASSYTGGASGYTF.